The 2 T cell receptor beta chains below all came from one sample that was sequenced in a study of identical twins. TCRdb processed the 5' RACE reads anew with MiXCR; each CDR3 protein has one entry. The data contain under 250,000 distinct CDR3 sequences, around 10% of them singletons. Material: memory (CD45RO+) T cells sorted from blood. These receptors all come from a young woman in good health.

The chain links TRBV6-5 to TRBJ2-5; D remains ambiguous. Trimming took 5 bases from V and 4 from J, leaving 11 bases between them. This CDR3 spans 13 amino acids. CDR1 is MNHEY, CDR2 SVGAGI, per germline. CDR3 in DNA: TGTGCCAGCAGTCACCCGGGCGGAGAGACCCAGTACTTC. Residues: CASSHPGGETQYF.

The CDR3 reads CASSSRLAGAYEQYF. The CDR3 DNA follows: TGTGCCAGCAGTTCCCGACTAGCGGGAGCCTACGAGCAGTACTTC. The gene calls are TRBV28 and TRBJ2-7; the match to TRBD2 covers 12 bases. This CDR3 spans 15 amino acids. The ends lost 4 bases at V and 2 bases at J; junction bases unmatched: 3. Per the germline V gene, CDR1 is MDHEN and CDR2 is SYDVKM. The whole variable domain, remainder taken from reference TRBV28 and TRBJ2-7, is DVKVTQSSRYLVKRTGEKVFLECVQDMDHENMFWYRQDPGLGLRLIYFSYDVKMKEKGDIPEGYSVSREKKERFSLILESASTNQTSMYLCASSSRLAGAYEQYFGPGTRLTVT.